This passage covers 25 T cell receptor beta chains from one sample sequenced in a study of T cell responses to AZD1222 COVID-19 vaccine. Sequencing used immunoSEQ multiplex PCR; TCRdb keeps in-frame clones, though not all of them. The sample lists 150,000 to 200,000 clones, approximately 93% occurring once. The source material was peripheral blood, sampled on day 0 of AZD1222 vaccination. The receptor source for this set is an adult in good health.

This clone came up once. V and J are TRBV3-1 (or the pseudogene TRBV3-2) and TRBJ2-7, with D unclear. There are 12 residues in the CDR3. V was trimmed by 5 bases and J by 6 bases, leaving 11 bases between them. Germline values: CDR1 LGHDT, CDR2 YNNKEL (reference sequence). CDR3 residues: CASSKVRSEQYF. CDR3 nucleotides: TGTGCCAGCAGCAAGGTGAGGTCCGAGCAGTACTTC.

V and J are TRBV7-9 and TRBJ1-1; 7 bases map to TRBD1. This CDR3 is built from 16 residues. J gave up 5 bases and V 0 bases, and 9 bases lay outside the gene matches. CDR1 is SEHNR, CDR2 FQNEAQ, per germline (reference sequence). CDR3 loop: CASSLAGGGGWTEAFF. The DNA for the CDR3 is TGTGCCAGCAGCTTAGCAGGGGGCGGAGGTTGGACTGAAGCTTTCTTT.

CDR3 nucleotides: TGCGCCAGCAGCTTGGGGGCAGGGGGCCTCCGTTCACCCCTCCACTTT. The encoded protein is CASSLGAGGLRSPLHF. The chain combines TRBV5-1 with TRBJ1-6; TRBD1 aligns across 8 bases. The germline CDR1 and CDR2 sequences are SGHRS and YFSETQ. CDR3 length: 16 amino acids. The V gene end was trimmed by 0 bases and the J gene end by 9 bases; junction bases not matched to a gene: 8. The whole variable domain, remainder taken from reference TRBV5-1 and TRBJ1-6, is KAGVTQTPRYLIKTRGQQVTLSCSPISGHRSVSWYQQTPGQGLQFLFEYFSETQRNKGNFPGRFSGRQFSNSRSEMNVSTLELGDSALYLCASSLGAGGLRSPLHFGNGTRLTVT.

This chain connects TRBV7-2 to TRBJ2-1; D possibly corresponds to TRBD2 (5 bases). Between the trimmed V and J ends, which lost 5 bases and 9 bases, there was a span of 14 bases. Germline V gene sequence: CDR1 SGHTA, CDR2 FQGNSA. The CDR3 is 13 amino acids. CDR3: CASSRRGGSEQFF. The CDR3 DNA is TGTGCCAGCAGCCGACGGGGTGGTAGTGAGCAGTTCTTC.

This rearrangement joins TRBV19 to TRBJ2-7; 7 nucleotides line up with TRBD1. With 5 bases clipped from V and 3 bases from J, the junction kept 4 bases outside the gene matches. The CDR3 consists of 13 residues. CDR1 LNHDA and CDR2 SQIVND come from the germline V gene (reference sequence). The CDR3 reads CASSAGQDYEQYF. As DNA, the CDR3 is TGTGCCAGTAGTGCCGGACAGGACTACGAGCAGTACTTC.

This clone was observed once. The J gene is TRBJ2-5, the V gene TRBV18; TRBD1 aligns across 8 bases. From germline, CDR1 is KGHSH and CDR2 LQKENI. This CDR3 spans 16 amino acids. The ends lost 6 bases at V and 1 base at J; junction bases unmatched: 10. CDR3 region: CASSARTGYFQETQYF. The CDR3 coding sequence is TGTGCCAGCTCGGCACGGACAGGGTACTTCCAAGAGACCCAGTACTTC.

The genes are TRBV7-6 and TRBJ1-2, with D unclear. The CDR3 covers 12 residues. Germline loops: CDR1 SGHVS, CDR2 FNYEAQ. With 5 bases removed from V and 5 bases from J, the gap between germline ends came to 9 bases. DNA for the CDR3: TGTGCCAGCAGCCCTAACGGGTATGGCTACACCTTC. It codes for CASSPNGYGYTF.

The chain is built from TRBV27 and TRBJ2-4, with TRBD2 matching over 7 bases. The trim removed 1 base at V and 7 bases at J, leaving 4 bases unmatched. The CDR3 has 14 residues. Germline V gives CDR1 MNHEY, CDR2 SMNVEV (reference sequence). As DNA, the CDR3 is TGTGCCAGCAGTTTATTACACGGGGGGAACATTCAGTACTTC. Its protein product is CASSLLHGGNIQYF.

The genes are TRBV7-9 and TRBJ1-2; D might be TRBD1 (5 bases). This CDR3 has 13 amino acids. The V end lost 5 bases, the J end lost 1 base, and 8 bases lay between the germline ends. Per germline, CDR1 SEHNR and CDR2 FQNEAQ (reference sequence). The CDR3 here is CASSARGNYGYTF. The CDR3 bases are TGTGCCAGCAGCGCAAGGGGTAACTATGGCTACACCTTC.

V and J are TRBV5-4 and TRBJ1-1; D remains ambiguous. CDR3 length equals 15 residues. Trimming took off 7 bases at V and 1 base at J, with 17 bases between the two ends. Germline lookup yields CDR1 SGHNT and CDR2 YYREEE (reference sequence). CDR3: CASLRGGNSNTEAFF. CDR3 DNA: TGTGCCAGCCTTCGTGGTGGGAATTCGAACACTGAAGCTTTCTTT.

Here the CDR3 reads CASSYGAFQGQETQYF. The DNA of the CDR3 is TGTGCCAGCAGTTACGGGGCCTTCCAGGGCCAAGAGACCCAGTACTTC. This sequence joins TRBV6-5 and TRBJ2-5, with D maybe TRBD1 (5 bases). The length of the CDR3 is 16 residues. Germline V gene data show CDR1 as MNHEY and CDR2 as SVGAGI. V was clipped by 2 bases and J by 1 base, with 14 bases between them.

This sequence joins TRBV2 and TRBJ2-1, with D maybe TRBD2 (6 bases). V dropped 3 bases and J dropped 3 bases, with 9 bases sitting between them. The CDR3 is made up of 14 amino acids. The germline V gene encodes CDR1 SNHLY and CDR2 FYNNEI. Here the CDR3 reads CASSEGLFYNEQFF. In DNA form, the CDR3 reads TGTGCCAGCAGTGAGGGACTTTTCTACAATGAGCAGTTCTTC.

The sample holds one count of this clone. The rearrangement uses TRBV2 and TRBJ2-5; D remains ambiguous. This CDR3 comprises 14 residues. The V and J ends lost 4 bases and 2 bases respectively, with 11 bases between them. Per the germline V gene, CDR1 is SNHLY and CDR2 is FYNNEI. DNA of the CDR3: TGTGCCAGCAGTGGGCGCCAATATCAAGAGACCCAGTACTTC. Translating gives CASSGRQYQETQYF. Based on the CDR3 plus reference TRBV2 and TRBJ2-5, the full variable domain is EPEVTQTPSHQVTQMGQEVILRCVPISNHLYFYWYRQILGQKVEFLVSFYNNEISEKSEIFDDQFSVERPDGSNFTLKIRSTKLEDSAMYFCASSGRQYQETQYFGPGTRLLVL.

The J gene is TRBJ1-1, the V gene TRBV6-5; D gene unclear. CDR1 is MNHEY and CDR2 is SVGAGI in the germline V gene. Trimming removed 6 bases from V and 4 bases from J, with 18 bases in between. The CDR3 runs 15 residues. The CDR3 protein is CASRSGNTRGTEAFF. For the CDR3, the DNA is TGTGCCAGCAGATCCGGGAACACCCGGGGCACTGAAGCTTTCTTT.

This chain uses TRBV5-1 with TRBJ1-6, with D unresolved. Trimming cost V 3 bases and J 1 base, with 14 bases left between them. This CDR3 contains 17 residues. Germline V gene data show CDR1 as SGHRS and CDR2 as YFSETQ. The CDR3 protein is CASSSVDPGSYNSPLHF. The CDR3 region has the DNA TGCGCCAGCAGCTCCGTCGATCCTGGGTCCTATAATTCACCCCTCCACTTT.

A few counts support this clone. The chain couples TRBV19 to TRBJ1-6; the D is unclear. Trimming took off 3 bases at V and 7 bases at J, with 4 bases between the two ends. CDR1 is LNHDA and CDR2 is SQIVND in the germline V gene (reference sequence). The CDR3 extends over 12 amino acids. In DNA form, the CDR3 reads TGTGCCAGTAGTATGGGGAATTCACCCCTCCACTTT. Residues: CASSMGNSPLHF.

The chain has TRBV9 and TRBJ1-5; a weak D match, TRBD1 (6 bases). The CDR3 extends over 16 amino acids. Germline loops: CDR1 SGDLS, CDR2 YYNGEE. Between the trimmed V and J ends, which lost 3 bases and 0 bases, there was a span of 13 bases. The CDR3 nucleotides read TGTGCCAGCAGCGGCGGCGGGGGGCATAGCAATCAGCCCCAGCATTTT. Protein: CASSGGGGHSNQPQHF.

The gene calls are TRBV11-2 and TRBJ1-2; possible D gene TRBD1, 6 bases. Germline CDR1 and CDR2: SGHAT and FQNNGV. V dropped 7 bases and J dropped 6 bases, with 18 bases sitting between them. The CDR3 covers 14 residues. CDR3 nucleotides: TGTGCCAGCACCCAACAGGGTTTCATGCATGGCTACACCTTC. It yields the protein CASTQQGFMHGYTF.

The chain combines TRBV5-1 with TRBJ1-1; D perhaps matches TRBD1 (6 bases). This CDR3 spans 14 amino acids. Germline-derived CDR1 and CDR2 are SGHRS and YFSETQ. V lost 0 bases and J 10 bases, leaving 16 bases between the germline ends. As DNA, the CDR3 is TGCGCCAGCAGCTTGGCAGGGGAGTTGGCGGGAGCTTTCTTT. Protein product: CASSLAGELAGAFF. Looking up the rest from reference TRBV5-1 and TRBJ1-1 gives the full variable domain: KAGVTQTPRYLIKTRGQQVTLSCSPISGHRSVSWYQQTPGQGLQFLFEYFSETQRNKGNFPGRFSGRQFSNSRSEMNVSTLELGDSALYLCASSLAGELAGAFFGQGTRLTVV.

A remark on this clone: A read error may account for a junction end that differs from germline. The chain joins TRBV4-1 to TRBJ1-1; possibly TRBD1 for D (5 bases). This CDR3 spans 15 amino acids. CDR1 and CDR2 (germline): MGHRA, YSYEKL. The CDR3 here is CASSEEGLMNTEAFF. The DNA of the CDR3 is TGCGCCAGCAGCGAAGAGGGACTGATGAACACTGAAGCTTTCTTT.

This clone was picked up one time. The sample contains more than one DNA sequence encoding this CDR3. The CDR3 DNA sequence: TGTGCCAGCAGTCCCACAGGGGACTATGGCTACACCTTC. Residues: CASSPTGDYGYTF. The rearrangement joins TRBV6-6 to TRBJ1-2; 7 bases match TRBD1. Trimming removed 5 bases from V and 3 bases from J; junction bases left unmatched: 3. The CDR3 extends over 13 amino acids. Germline CDR1 reads MNHNY; CDR2 reads SVGAGI (reference sequence).

On this clone: Other DNA sequences from this sample encode an identical CDR3 as well. The chain combines TRBV12-3 or TRBV12-4 with TRBJ1-3, with no clear D. CDR3 length: 12 residues. V lost 3 bases and J 1 base, leaving 1 base between the germline ends. Here the CDR3 DNA reads TGTGCCAGCAGTTTTTCTGGAAACACCATATATTTT. Encoded protein: CASSFSGNTIYF.

This clone has a single count. This chain links TRBV7-9 with TRBJ1-2; TRBD1 is a possible D gene (6 bases). This CDR3 spans 15 amino acids. V was shortened by 3 bases and J by 3 bases, with 14 bases between the two germline ends. Germline assignment: CDR1 SEHNR and CDR2 FQNEAQ (reference sequence). This chain's CDR3 is CASSFGGGTHYGYTF. In DNA form, the CDR3 reads TGTGCCAGCAGCTTCGGGGGTGGGACACACTATGGCTACACCTTC.

The genes are TRBV6-5 and TRBJ1-2; D remains unclear. The CDR3 is made up of 12 amino acids. The germline V gene encodes CDR1 MNHEY and CDR2 SVGAGI. V gave up 8 bases and J gave up 8 bases, with 15 bases separating them. The CDR3 region has the DNA TGTGCCAGCCAGGCCCGCCTGGGGGGCTACACCTTC. Translating it yields CASQARLGGYTF.

The chain recombines TRBV20-1 with TRBJ2-7; 7 bases align to TRBD2. Germline V gene sequence: CDR1 DFQATT, CDR2 SNEGSKA (reference sequence). The CDR3 extends over 14 amino acids. V lost 3 bases and J lost 3; bases outside the gene matches: 8. Here the CDR3 reads CSASPLRGVYEQYF. CDR3 DNA: TGCAGTGCTAGTCCGCTCCGGGGGGTCTACGAGCAGTACTTC.